This TCR beta chain comes out of a study of identical twins. Overall study findings and caveats: Instead of following the same donors, the conclusions were based on cross-sectional statistical analysis.

This clonotype was observed a few times. Its antigen is still unknown. From the 5' RACE reads, TCRdb called clonotypes with MiXCR, one entry per CDR3 protein. The sample yields hundreds of thousands of distinct CDR3 sequences, roughly an eighth seen once. This sample was also put to use in a study of yellow fever vaccine responses in identical twins.

This TCR came from a woman between 18 and 29 years old in good health. Source material: PBMCs.

The chain's CDR3 is CASSLSDGSSYEQYF. The CDR3 DNA reads as TGTGCCAGCAGCTTATCGGACGGGAGCTCCTACGAGCAGTACTTC. This sequence joins TRBV7-9 and TRBJ2-7, with D possibly TRBD2 on 6 matching bases. The germline V and J ends were trimmed by 2 bases and 0 bases, with 11 bases remaining between them. The CDR3 extends over 15 amino acids. The V gene's germline CDR1 is SEHNR and CDR2 FQNEAQ (reference sequence).